The 10 T cell receptor beta chains below come from one sample, sequenced in a study of blood T cell repertoires in COVID-19. Produced via immunoSEQ multiplex PCR; TCRdb's table is partial and in-frame only. Among 350,000 to 450,000 clones listed, about 89% were seen once. Sequencing used peripheral blood. Every receptor here comes from a woman in her sixties or seventies with COVID-19, enrolled during active disease.

This clone was counted only a few times. The junction does not match germline at one end; this may be a read error. V and J are TRBV18 and TRBJ1-3; a possible D gene is TRBD1 (6 bases). This CDR3 contains 13 residues. Germline CDR1 reads KGHSH; CDR2 reads LQKENI. The DNA of the CDR3 is TGTGCCAGTTCACCGGACAGTGGAAACACCATATATTTT. Protein sequence: CASSPDSGNTIYF. Variable domain in full (rest from reference TRBV18 and TRBJ1-3): NAGVMQNPRHLVRRRGQEARLRCSPMKGHSHVYWYRQLPEEGLKFMVYLQKENIIDESGMPKERFSAEFPKEGPSILRIQQVVRGDSAAYFCASSPDSGNTIYFGEGSWLTVV.

This clone showed up just a few times. The rearrangement links TRBV7-8 to TRBJ1-1; tentative D call: TRBD1 (6 bases). The CDR3 length is 15 residues. Looked up from germline, CDR1 is SGHVS and CDR2 is FQNEAQ. V shed 4 bases and J shed 1 base, with 13 bases lying between them. CDR3 loop: CASSSRQGRNTEAFF. CDR3 coding DNA: TGTGCCAGCAGCTCACGTCAGGGGCGGAACACTGAAGCTTTCTTT.

This clone was seen only a few times. The gene calls are TRBV5-1 and TRBJ1-4, with 9 bases identical to TRBD1. CDR3 length: 15 residues. V dropped 3 bases and J dropped 8; count of bases not matched to a gene: 8. Germline V gene sequence: CDR1 SGHRS, CDR2 YFSETQ. The chain's CDR3 is CASSSAGQGGEKLFF. In nucleotides, the CDR3 is TGCGCCAGCAGCTCTGCGGGACAGGGAGGAGAAAAACTGTTTTTT. The full variable domain, with the rest looked up from reference TRBV5-1 and TRBJ1-4, is KAGVTQTPRYLIKTRGQQVTLSCSPISGHRSVSWYQQTPGQGLQFLFEYFSETQRNKGNFPGRFSGRQFSNSRSEMNVSTLELGDSALYLCASSSAGQGGEKLFFGSGTQLSVL.

V and J are TRBV7-2 and TRBJ2-2, with 11 bases identical to TRBD2. The trim removed 4 bases at V and 2 bases at J, leaving 9 bases unmatched. This CDR3 spans 18 amino acids. Germline CDR1 and CDR2: SGHTA and FQGNSA. CDR3 bases: TGTGCCAGCAGCTCCGCCATACTAGCGGGGGTTAACACCGGGGAGCTGTTTTTT. This codes for CASSSAILAGVNTGELFF.

This sequence joins TRBV28 and TRBJ2-7; 7 positions agree with TRBD1. The CDR3 runs 14 residues. Unmatched junction bases numbered 4, after V lost 5 bases and J lost 0 bases. Germline V gene lookup returns CDR1 MDHEN and CDR2 SYDVKM. Here the CDR3 reads CASSAGTVSYEQYF. The CDR3 DNA sequence: TGTGCCAGCAGTGCCGGGACAGTCTCCTACGAGCAGTACTTC.

The chain joins TRBV5-6 to TRBJ1-1; 7 bases align to TRBD1. There are 16 residues in the CDR3. V was pared by 6 bases and J by 4 bases, with 15 bases of the junction left unmatched. Germline CDR1 SGHDT, CDR2 YYEEEE. The CDR3 DNA reads TGTGCCAGCACCCAAAGTCCACAGGGGCGCTTCACTGAAGCTTTCTTT. Translation: CASTQSPQGRFTEAFF.

The chain couples TRBV6-2 or TRBV6-3 to TRBJ1-1; D possibly corresponds to TRBD1 (5 bases). V dropped 3 bases and J dropped 4 bases, with 12 bases sitting between them. This CDR3 has 14 amino acids. CDR1 and CDR2 (germline): MNHEY, SVGEGT. CDR3 sequence (DNA): TGTGCCAGCAGTTATCTGGGGCAGACCACTGAAGCTTTCTTT. It encodes CASSYLGQTTEAFF.

The chain carries TRBV7-9 and TRBJ2-6; weak D call: TRBD1 (5 bases). V was clipped by 5 bases and J by 2 bases, with 7 bases between them. This CDR3 has 14 amino acids. In germline, CDR1 is SEHNR, CDR2 FQNEAQ (reference sequence). The CDR3 spells CASSRTPGANVLTF. CDR3 sequence (DNA): TGTGCCAGCAGCCGGACACCTGGGGCCAACGTCCTGACTTTC. Full variable domain (rest looked up from reference TRBV7-9 and TRBJ2-6): DTGVSQNPRHKITKRGQNVTFRCDPISEHNRLYWYRQTLGQGPEFLTYFQNEAQLEKSRLLSDRFSAERPKGSFSTLEIQRTEQGDSAMYLCASSRTPGANVLTFGAGSRLTVL.

This chain connects TRBV28 to TRBJ1-1, with 7 bases lining up with TRBD1. V was pared by 6 bases and J by 1 base, with 8 bases of the junction left unmatched. The length of the CDR3 is 15 residues. The germline V gene has CDR1 MDHEN and CDR2 SYDVKM. CDR3 loop: CASSWATGRNTEAFF. CDR3 coding DNA: TGTGCCAGCAGCTGGGCGACAGGGCGGAACACTGAAGCTTTCTTT.

The chain employs TRBV6-1 and TRBJ1-1, with D maybe TRBD1 (5 bases). V was clipped by 3 bases and J by 1 base, with 9 bases between them. Germline CDR1 reads MNHNS; CDR2 reads SASEGT. This CDR3 spans 14 amino acids. The CDR3 protein is CASSEGHTNTEAFF. The CDR3 DNA reads TGTGCCAGCAGTGAGGGGCATACGAACACTGAAGCTTTCTTT.